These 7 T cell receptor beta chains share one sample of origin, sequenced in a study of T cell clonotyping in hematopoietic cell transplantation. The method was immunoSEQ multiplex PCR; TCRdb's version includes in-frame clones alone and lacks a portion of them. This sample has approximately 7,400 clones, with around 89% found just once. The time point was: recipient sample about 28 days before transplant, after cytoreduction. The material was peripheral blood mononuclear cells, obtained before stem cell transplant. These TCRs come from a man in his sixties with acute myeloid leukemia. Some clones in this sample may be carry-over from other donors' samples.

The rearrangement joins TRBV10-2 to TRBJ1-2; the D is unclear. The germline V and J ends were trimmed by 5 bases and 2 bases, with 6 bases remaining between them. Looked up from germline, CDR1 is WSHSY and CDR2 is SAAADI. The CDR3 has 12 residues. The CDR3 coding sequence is TGCGCCAGCAGTACTGGAAACTATGGCTACACCTTC. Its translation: CASSTGNYGYTF.

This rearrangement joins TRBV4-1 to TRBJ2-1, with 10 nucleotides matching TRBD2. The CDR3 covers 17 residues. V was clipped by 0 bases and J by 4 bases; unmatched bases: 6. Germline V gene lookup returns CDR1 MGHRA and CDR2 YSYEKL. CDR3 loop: CASSQDMETSGYNEQFF. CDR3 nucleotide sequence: TGCGCCAGCAGCCAAGATATGGAGACTAGCGGGTACAATGAGCAGTTCTTC.

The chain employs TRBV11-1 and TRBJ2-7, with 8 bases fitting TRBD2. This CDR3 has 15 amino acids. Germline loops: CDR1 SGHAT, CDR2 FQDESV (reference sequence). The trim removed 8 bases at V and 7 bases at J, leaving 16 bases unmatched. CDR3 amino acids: CASGPRAAGVREQYF. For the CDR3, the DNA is TGTGCCAGCGGGCCGCGGGCAGCGGGAGTGAGAGAGCAGTACTTC.

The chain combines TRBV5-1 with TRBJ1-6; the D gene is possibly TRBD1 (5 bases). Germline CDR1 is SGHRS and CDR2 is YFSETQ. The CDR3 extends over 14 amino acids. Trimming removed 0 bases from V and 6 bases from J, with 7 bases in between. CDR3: CASSLDQGNSPLHF. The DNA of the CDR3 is TGCGCCAGCAGCTTGGATCAGGGTAATTCACCCCTCCACTTT.

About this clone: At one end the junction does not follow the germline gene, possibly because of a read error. The CDR3 bases are TGTGCCAGCAGCGTAGCGCAGGGCGACGAGCAGTACTTC. Its translation: CASSVAQGDEQYF. V gene TRBV7-6 combines with J gene TRBJ2-7; tentatively, D is TRBD1 or TRBD2 (5 bases each). CDR3 size: 13 residues. Germline values: CDR1 SGHVS, CDR2 FNYEAQ.

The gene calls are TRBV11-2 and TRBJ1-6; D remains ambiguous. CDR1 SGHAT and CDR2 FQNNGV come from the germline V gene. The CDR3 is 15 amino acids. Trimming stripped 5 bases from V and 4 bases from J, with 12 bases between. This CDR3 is CASSPGFFYNSPLHF. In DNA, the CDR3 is TGTGCCAGCAGCCCCGGATTCTTTTATAATTCACCCCTCCACTTT.

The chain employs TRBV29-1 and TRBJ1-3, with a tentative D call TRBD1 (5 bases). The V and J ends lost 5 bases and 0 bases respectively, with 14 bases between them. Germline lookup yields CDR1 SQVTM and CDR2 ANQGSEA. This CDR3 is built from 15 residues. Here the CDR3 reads CSVWWTTDSGNTIYF. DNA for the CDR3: TGCAGCGTTTGGTGGACAACCGACTCTGGAAACACCATATATTTT.